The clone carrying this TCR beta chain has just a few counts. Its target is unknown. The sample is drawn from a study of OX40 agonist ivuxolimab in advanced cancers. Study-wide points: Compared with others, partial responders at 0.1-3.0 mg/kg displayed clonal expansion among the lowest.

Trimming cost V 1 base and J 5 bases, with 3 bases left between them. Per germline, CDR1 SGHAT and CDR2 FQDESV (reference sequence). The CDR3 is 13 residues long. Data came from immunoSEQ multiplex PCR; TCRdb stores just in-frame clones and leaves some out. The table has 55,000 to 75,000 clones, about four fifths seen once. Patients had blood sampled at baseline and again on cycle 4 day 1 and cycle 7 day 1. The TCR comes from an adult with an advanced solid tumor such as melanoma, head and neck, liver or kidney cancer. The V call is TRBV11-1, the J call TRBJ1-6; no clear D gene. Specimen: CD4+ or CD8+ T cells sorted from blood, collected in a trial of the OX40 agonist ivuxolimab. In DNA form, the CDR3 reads TGTGCCAGCAGCTTAGGTGATAATTCACCCCTCCACTTT. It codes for CASSLGDNSPLHF.